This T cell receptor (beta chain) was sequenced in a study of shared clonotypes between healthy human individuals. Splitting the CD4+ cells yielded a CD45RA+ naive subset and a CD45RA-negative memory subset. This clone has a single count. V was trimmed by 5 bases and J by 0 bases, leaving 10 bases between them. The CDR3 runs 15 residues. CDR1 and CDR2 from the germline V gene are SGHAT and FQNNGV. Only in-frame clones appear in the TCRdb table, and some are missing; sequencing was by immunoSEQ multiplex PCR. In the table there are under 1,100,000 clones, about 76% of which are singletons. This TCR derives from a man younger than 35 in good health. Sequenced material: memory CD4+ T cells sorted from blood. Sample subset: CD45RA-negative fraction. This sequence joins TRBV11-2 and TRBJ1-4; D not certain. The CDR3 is CASSPFLSTNEKLFF. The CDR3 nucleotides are TGTGCCAGCAGCCCTTTTTTATCAACTAATGAAAAACTGTTTTTT. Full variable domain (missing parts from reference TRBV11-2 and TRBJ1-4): EAGVAQSPRYKIIEKRQSVAFWCNPISGHATLYWYQQILGQGPKLLIQFQNNGVVDDSQLPKDRFSAERLKGVDSTLKIQPAKLEDSAVYLCASSPFLSTNEKLFFGSGTQLSVL.